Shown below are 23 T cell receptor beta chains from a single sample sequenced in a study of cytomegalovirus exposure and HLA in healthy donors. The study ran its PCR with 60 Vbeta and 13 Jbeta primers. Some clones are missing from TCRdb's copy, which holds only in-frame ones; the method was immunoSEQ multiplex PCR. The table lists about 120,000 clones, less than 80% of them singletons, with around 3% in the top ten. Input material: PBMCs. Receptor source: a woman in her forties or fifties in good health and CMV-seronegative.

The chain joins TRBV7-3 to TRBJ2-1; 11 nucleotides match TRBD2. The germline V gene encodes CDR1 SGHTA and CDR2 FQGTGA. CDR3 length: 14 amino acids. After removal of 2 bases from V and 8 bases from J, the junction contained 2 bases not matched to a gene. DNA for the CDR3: TGTGCCAGCAGCTTACTAGCGGGGGGCGATGAGCAGTTCTTC. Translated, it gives CASSLLAGGDEQFF.

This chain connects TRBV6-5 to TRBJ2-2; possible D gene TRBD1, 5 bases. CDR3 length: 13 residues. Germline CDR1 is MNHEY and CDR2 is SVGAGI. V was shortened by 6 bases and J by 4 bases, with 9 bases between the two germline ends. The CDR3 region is CASRSRGTGELFF. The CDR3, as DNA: TGTGCCAGCAGATCAAGGGGCACCGGGGAGCTGTTTTTT.

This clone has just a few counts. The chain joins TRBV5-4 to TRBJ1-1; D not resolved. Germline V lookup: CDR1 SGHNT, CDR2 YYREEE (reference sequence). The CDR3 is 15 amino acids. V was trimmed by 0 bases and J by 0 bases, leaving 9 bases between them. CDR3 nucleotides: TGTGCCAGCAGCTTGGGGGCCGGCATGAACACTGAAGCTTTCTTT. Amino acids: CASSLGAGMNTEAFF.

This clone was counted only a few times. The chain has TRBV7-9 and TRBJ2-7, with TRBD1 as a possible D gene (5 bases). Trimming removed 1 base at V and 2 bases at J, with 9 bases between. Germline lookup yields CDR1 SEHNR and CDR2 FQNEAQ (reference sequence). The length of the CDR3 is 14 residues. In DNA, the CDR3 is TGTGCCAGCAGCTTAGGGGGCGTAACCTACGAGCAGTACTTC. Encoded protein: CASSLGGVTYEQYF.

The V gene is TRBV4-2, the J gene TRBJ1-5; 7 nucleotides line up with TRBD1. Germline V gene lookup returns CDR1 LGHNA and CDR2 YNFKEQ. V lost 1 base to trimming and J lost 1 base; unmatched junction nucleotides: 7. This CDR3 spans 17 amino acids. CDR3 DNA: TGTGCCAGCAGCCAAGGTTACAGGGGAAGGAGCAATCAGCCCCAGCATTTT. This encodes CASSQGYRGRSNQPQHF.

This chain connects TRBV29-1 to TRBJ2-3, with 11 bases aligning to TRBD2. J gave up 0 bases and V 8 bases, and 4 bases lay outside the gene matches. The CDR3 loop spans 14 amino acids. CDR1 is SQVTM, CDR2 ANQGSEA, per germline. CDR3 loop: CSTRTSGSTDTQYF. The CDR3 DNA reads TGCAGCACGAGGACTAGCGGGAGCACAGATACGCAGTATTTT.

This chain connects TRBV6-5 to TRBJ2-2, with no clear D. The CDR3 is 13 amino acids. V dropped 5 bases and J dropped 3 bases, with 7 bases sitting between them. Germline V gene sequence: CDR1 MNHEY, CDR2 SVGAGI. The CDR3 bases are TGTGCCAGCAGTCAAAGCTACACCGGGGAGCTGTTTTTT. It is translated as CASSQSYTGELFF.

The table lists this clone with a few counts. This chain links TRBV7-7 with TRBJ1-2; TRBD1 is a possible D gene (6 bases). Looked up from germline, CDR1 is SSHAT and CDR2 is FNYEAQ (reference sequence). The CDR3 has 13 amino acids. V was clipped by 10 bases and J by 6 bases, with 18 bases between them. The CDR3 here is CAIYDRLHHGYTF. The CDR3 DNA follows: TGTGCCATCTATGACAGGCTTCATCATGGCTACACCTTC.

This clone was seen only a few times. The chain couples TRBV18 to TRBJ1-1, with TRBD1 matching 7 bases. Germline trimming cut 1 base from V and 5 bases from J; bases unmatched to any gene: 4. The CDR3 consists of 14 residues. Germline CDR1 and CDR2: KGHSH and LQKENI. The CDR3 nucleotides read TGTGCCAGCTCACCACAGGGGGCGGAAACTGAAGCTTTCTTT. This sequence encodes CASSPQGAETEAFF.

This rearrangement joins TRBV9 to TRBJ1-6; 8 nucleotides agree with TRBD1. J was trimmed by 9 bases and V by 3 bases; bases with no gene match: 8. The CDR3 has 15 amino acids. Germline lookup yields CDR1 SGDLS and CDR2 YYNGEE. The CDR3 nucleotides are TGTGCCAGCAGCGACCTGACAGGGGAGGGTTCACCCCTCCACTTT. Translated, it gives CASSDLTGEGSPLHF.

Here the CDR3 reads CASSIVGRSYEQYF. CDR3 DNA sequence: TGTGCCAGTAGTATAGTGGGGCGGTCCTACGAGCAGTACTTC. The chain carries TRBV19 and TRBJ2-7; D might be TRBD1 (5 bases). Trimming left V 1 base short and J 1 base short, with 8 bases between. The CDR3 consists of 14 residues. Germline lookup yields CDR1 LNHDA and CDR2 SQIVND (reference sequence).

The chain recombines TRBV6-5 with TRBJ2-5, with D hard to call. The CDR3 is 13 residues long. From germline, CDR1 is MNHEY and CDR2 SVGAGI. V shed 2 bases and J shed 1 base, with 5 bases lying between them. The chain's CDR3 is CASSYRSQETQYF. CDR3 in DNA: TGTGCCAGCAGTTACAGGAGCCAAGAGACCCAGTACTTC.

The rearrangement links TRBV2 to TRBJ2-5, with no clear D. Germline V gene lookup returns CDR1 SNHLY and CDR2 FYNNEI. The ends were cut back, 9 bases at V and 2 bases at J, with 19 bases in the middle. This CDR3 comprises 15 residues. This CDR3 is CARQPHVRYQETQYF. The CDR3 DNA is TGTGCCAGACAACCACATGTAAGATATCAAGAGACCCAGTACTTC.

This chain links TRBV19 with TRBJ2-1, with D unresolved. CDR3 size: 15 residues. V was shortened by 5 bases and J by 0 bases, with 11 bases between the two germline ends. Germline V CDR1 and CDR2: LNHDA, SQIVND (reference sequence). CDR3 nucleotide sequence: TGTGCCAGTAGTCTGGGCGTCGGCTCCTACAATGAGCAGTTCTTC. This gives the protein CASSLGVGSYNEQFF.

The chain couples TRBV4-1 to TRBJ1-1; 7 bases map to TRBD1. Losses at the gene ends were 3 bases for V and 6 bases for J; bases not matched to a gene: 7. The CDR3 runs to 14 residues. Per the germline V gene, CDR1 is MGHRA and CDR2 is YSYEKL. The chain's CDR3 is CASSQDRGRAEAFF. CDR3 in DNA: TGCGCCAGCAGCCAGGATAGGGGGCGAGCTGAAGCTTTCTTT.

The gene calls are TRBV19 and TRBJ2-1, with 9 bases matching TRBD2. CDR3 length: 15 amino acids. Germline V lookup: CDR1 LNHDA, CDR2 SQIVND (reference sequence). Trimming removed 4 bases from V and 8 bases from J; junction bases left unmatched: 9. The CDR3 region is CASSNYGTSRDEQFF. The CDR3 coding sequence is TGTGCCAGTAGTAACTACGGGACTAGCCGGGATGAGCAGTTCTTC.

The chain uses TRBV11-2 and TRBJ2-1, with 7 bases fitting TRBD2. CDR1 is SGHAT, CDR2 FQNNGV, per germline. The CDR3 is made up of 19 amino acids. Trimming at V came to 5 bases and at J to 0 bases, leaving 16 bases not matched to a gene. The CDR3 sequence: CASSAKPLSGPSSYNEQFF. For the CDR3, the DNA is TGTGCCAGCAGCGCCAAGCCGCTTAGCGGGCCCAGCTCCTACAATGAGCAGTTCTTC.

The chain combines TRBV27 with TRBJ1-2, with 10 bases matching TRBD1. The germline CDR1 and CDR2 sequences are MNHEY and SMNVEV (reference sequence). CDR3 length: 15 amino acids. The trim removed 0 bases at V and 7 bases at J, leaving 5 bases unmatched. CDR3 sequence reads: CASSLSPDRGRGYTF. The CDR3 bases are TGTGCCAGCAGTTTATCCCCCGACAGGGGGCGTGGCTACACCTTC.

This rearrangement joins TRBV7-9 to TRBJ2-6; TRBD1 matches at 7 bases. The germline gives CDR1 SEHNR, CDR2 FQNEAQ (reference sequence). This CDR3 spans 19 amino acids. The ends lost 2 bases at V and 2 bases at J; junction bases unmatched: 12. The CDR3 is CASSLLSTGRTAGANVLTF. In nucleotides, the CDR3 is TGTGCCAGCAGCTTATTGTCGACAGGGAGAACTGCTGGGGCCAACGTCCTGACTTTC.

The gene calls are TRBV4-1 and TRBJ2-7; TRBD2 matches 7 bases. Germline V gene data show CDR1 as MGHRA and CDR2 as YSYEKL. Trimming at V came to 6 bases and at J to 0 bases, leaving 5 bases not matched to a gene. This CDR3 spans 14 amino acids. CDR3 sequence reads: CASSLAASSYEQYF. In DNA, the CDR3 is TGCGCCAGCAGTCTAGCGGCGAGCTCCTACGAGCAGTACTTC.

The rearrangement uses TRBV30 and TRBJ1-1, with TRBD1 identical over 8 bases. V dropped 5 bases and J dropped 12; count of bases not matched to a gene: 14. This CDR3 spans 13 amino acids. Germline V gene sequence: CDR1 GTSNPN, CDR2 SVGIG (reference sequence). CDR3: CAWENPGTGGTFF. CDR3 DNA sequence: TGTGCCTGGGAAAACCCGGGAACAGGGGGGACTTTCTTT.

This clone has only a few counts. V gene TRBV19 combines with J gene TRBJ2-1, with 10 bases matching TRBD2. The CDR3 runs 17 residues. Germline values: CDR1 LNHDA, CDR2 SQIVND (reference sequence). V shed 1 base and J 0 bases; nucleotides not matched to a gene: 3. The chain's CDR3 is CASSIAAGGASYNEQFF. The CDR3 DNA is TGTGCCAGTAGTATAGCAGCGGGAGGGGCCTCCTACAATGAGCAGTTCTTC.

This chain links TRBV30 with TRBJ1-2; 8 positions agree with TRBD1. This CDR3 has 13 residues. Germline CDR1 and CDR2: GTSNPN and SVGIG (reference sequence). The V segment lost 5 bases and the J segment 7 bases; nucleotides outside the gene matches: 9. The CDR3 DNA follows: TGTGCCTGGCAACGGGACAGGCCATCTGGCTACACCTTC. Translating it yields CAWQRDRPSGYTF.